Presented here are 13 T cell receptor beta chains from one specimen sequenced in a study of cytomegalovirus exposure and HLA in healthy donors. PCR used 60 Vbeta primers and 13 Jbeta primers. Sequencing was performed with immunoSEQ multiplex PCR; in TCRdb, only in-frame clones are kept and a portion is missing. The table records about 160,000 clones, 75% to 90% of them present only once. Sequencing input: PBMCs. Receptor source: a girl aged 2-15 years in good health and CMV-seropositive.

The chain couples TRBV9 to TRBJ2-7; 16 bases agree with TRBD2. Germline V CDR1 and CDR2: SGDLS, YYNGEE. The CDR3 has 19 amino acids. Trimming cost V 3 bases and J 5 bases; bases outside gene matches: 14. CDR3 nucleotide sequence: TGTGCCAGCAGCGCTTCGCAAGGGACTAGCGGGAGGGCCTTCCACGAGCAGTACTTC. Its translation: CASSASQGTSGRAFHEQYF.

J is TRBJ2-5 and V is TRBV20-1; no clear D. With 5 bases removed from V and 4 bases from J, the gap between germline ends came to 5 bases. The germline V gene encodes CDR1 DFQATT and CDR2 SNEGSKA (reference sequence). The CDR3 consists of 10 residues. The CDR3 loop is CSAPLETQYF. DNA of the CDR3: TGCAGTGCTCCCCTAGAGACCCAGTACTTC.

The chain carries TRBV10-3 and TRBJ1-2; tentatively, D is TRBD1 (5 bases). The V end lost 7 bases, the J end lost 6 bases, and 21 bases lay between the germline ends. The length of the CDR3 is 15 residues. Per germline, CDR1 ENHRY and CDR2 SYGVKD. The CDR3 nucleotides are TGTGCCATCATGAAGAAAGGGGATCGTCTTCATGGCTACACCTTC. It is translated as CAIMKKGDRLHGYTF.

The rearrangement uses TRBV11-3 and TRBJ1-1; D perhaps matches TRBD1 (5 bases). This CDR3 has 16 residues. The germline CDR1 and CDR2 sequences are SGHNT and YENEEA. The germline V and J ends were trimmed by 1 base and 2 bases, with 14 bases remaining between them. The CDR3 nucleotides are TGTGCCAGCAGCTTAGTACCCGAGACAGACAACACTGAAGCTTTCTTT. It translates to CASSLVPETDNTEAFF.

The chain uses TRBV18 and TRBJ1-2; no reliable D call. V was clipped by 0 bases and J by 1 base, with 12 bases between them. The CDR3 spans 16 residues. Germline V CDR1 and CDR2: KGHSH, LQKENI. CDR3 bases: TGTGCCAGCTCACCACCTACCAGGAAGGATAACTATGGCTACACCTTC. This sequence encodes CASSPPTRKDNYGYTF. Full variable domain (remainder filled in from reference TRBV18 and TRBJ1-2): NAGVMQNPRHLVRRRGQEARLRCSPMKGHSHVYWYRQLPEEGLKFMVYLQKENIIDESGMPKERFSAEFPKEGPSILRIQQVVRGDSAAYFCASSPPTRKDNYGYTFGSGTRLTVV.

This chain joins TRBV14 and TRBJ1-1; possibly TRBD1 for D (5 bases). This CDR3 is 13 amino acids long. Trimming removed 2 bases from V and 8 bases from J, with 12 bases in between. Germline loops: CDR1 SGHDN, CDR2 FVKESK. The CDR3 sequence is CASSQTQAGEAFF. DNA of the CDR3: TGTGCCAGCAGCCAAACTCAGGCAGGGGAAGCTTTCTTT.

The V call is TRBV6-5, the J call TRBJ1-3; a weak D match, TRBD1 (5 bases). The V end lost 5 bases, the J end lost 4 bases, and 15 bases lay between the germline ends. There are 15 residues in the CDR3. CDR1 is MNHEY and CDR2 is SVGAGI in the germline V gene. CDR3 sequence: CASSITGTPGNTIYF. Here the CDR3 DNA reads TGTGCCAGCAGTATTACCGGGACTCCAGGAAACACCATATATTTT.

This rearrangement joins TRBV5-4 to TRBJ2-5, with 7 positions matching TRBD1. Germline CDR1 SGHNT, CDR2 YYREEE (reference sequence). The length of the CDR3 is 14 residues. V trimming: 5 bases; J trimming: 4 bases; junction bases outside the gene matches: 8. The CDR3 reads CASRAQGTPETQYF. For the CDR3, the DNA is TGTGCCAGCAGAGCACAGGGGACCCCAGAGACCCAGTACTTC.

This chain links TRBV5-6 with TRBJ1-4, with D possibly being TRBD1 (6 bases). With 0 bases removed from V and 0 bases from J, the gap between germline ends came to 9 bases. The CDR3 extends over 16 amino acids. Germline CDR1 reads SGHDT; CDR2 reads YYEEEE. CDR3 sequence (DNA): TGTGCCAGCAGCTTGGTCAGGGGAGCAACTAATGAAAAACTGTTTTTT. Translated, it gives CASSLVRGATNEKLFF.

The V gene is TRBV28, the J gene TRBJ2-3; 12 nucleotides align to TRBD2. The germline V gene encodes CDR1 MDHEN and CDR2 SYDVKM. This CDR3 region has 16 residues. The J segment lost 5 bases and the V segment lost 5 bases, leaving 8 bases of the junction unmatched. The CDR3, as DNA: TGTGCCAGCAGTCCAATCGGACTAGCGGGACGAGATACGCAGTATTTT. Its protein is CASSPIGLAGRDTQYF.

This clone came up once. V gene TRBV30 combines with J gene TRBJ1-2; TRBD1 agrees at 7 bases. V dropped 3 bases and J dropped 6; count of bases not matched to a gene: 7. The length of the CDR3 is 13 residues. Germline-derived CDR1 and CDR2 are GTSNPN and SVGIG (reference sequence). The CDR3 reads CAWRTGPGHGYTF. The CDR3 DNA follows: TGTGCCTGGAGGACAGGGCCGGGGCATGGCTACACCTTC.

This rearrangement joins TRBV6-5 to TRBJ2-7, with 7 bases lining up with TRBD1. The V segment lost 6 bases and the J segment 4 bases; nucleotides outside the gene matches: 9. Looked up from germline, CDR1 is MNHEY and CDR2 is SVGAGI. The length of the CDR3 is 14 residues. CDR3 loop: CASRAGTDYYEQYF. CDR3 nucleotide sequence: TGTGCCAGCAGGGCCGGGACAGACTATTACGAGCAGTACTTC.

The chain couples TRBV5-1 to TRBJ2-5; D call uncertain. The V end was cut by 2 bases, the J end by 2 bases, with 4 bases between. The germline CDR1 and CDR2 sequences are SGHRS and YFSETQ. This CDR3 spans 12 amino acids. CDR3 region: CASSFSQETQYF. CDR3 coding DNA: TGCGCCAGCAGCTTCTCTCAAGAGACCCAGTACTTC.